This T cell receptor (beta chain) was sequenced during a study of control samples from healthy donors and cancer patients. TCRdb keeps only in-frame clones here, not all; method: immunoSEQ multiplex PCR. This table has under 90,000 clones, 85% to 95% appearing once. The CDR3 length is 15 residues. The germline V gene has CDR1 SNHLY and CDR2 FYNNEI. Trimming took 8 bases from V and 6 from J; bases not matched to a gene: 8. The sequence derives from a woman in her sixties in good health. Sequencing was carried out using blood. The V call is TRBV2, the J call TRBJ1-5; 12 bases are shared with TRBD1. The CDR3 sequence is CASGIGTGGFQPQHF. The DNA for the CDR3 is TGTGCCAGCGGTATAGGGACAGGGGGCTTTCAGCCCCAGCATTTT.